This record looks at one T cell receptor beta chain sequence and its context. Its antigen has not been determined. The sample holds no much larger clone one base away, and base qualities are not on file. The sample originates from a study of blood T cell repertoires in COVID-19 (dated by TCRdb to between 2020 and 2021). Context from the whole study: The collaborator samples originated in the United States, Italy and Spain and spanned the acute and convalescent phases of COVID-19. Where HLA class I and class II types were available, the types were taken from metadata supplied by the sample provider, not from assay-based typing. Subjects who had been exposed to COVID-19, were actively infected with it, or had recovered from it provided the deeply sampled blood TCRbeta repertoires that made up the dataset. Samples came from the ongoing ImmuneRACE study (first 160 participants) plus 1,254 subjects from 6 global collaborators. The repertoires were released in a freely available public database intended as a resource for research on the immune response to SARS-CoV-2. A de-identified subject ID, COVID-19 status, age in years and sex were almost always included in the sample metadata. The material from the prospective study consisted of cDNA or gDNA derived from T cells, B-cell-depleted T cells, or PBMCs.

Its CDR3 holds 13 amino acids, cysteine through phenylalanine. The sequence is cut down to CDR3 DNA, 39 bases in frame from base 1. The germline ends are 13 bases apart after V is trimmed by 6 bases and J by 5 bases. Points the paper makes about the study in general: How much clinical and demographic metadata was included differed by source and by participant, and the metadata was provided uncurated.

The collaborating institutions used their own protocols to collect whole blood in K2EDTA tubes. Collaborator samples were shipped for TCRbeta analysis as frozen whole blood, isolated PBMCs, or DNA extracted from either sample type. The immunoSEQ Assay, a bias-controlled multiplex PCR, was used to amplify TCRbeta CDR3 regions from genomic DNA. The source study handled its data this way. The number of nucleated cells in each sample was estimated from the amplification of reference gene primers within the assay. To quantify the absolute abundance of each unique TCRbeta CDR3 rearrangement, sequence reads were collapsed and filtered. For each sample, productive Simpson clonality was calculated by taking the square root of Simpson's diversity index across productive rearrangements. Sourced from immuneACCESS, this table was stored by TCRdb with only in-frame sequences that have V and J called. A share of the clones is absent; for the studies checked, an unresolved V gene accounts for under half, and the remainder has no known explanation. V, J and clone size are taken as reported in that table, and D and trimming were inferred from the DNA itself. This sample comprises some 200,000 clones, approximately 87% of them detected only once. The leading ten clones occupy 2% to 2.5% of the sample.

This TCR was recovered from a woman in her forties or fifties with acute or convalescent COVID-19. The sequenced sample consisted of peripheral blood. The chain is made from TRBV12-3 or TRBV12-4 and TRBJ1-1; D gene: possibly TRBD1, on 5 matching bases. The CDR3 region has the sequence CASSFRGGTEAFF. At the DNA level, the sequence is TGTGCCAGCAGCTTCCGCGGGGGAACTGAAGCTTTCTTT.